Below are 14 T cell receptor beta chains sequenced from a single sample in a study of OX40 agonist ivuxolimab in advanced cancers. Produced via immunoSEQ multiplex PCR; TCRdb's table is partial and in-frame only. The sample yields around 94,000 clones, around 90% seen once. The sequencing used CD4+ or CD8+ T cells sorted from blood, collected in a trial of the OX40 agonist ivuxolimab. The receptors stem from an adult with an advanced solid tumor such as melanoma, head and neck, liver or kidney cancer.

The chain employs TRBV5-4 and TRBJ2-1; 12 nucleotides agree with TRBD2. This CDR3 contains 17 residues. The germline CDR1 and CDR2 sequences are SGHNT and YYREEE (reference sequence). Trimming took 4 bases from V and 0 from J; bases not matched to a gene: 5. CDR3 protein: CASSGGLAGRSYNEQFF. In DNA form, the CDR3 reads TGTGCCAGCAGCGGAGGACTAGCGGGACGCTCCTACAATGAGCAGTTCTTC.

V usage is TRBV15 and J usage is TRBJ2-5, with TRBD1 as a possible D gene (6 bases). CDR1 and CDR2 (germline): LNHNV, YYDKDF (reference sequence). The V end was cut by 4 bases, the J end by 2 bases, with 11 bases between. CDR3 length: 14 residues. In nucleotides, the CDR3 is TGTGCCACCAGCACAGGACAGCTTCAAGAGACCCAGTACTTC. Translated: CATSTGQLQETQYF.

CDR3 protein: CASSLGTGIVEETQYF. Here the CDR3 DNA reads TGTGCCAGCAGCTTGGGAACAGGGATCGTCGAAGAGACCCAGTACTTC. The chain combines TRBV7-9 with TRBJ2-5, with D perhaps TRBD1 (6 bases). V dropped 3 bases and J dropped 3 bases, with 17 bases sitting between them. Per germline, CDR1 SEHNR and CDR2 FQNEAQ (reference sequence). This CDR3 comprises 16 residues.

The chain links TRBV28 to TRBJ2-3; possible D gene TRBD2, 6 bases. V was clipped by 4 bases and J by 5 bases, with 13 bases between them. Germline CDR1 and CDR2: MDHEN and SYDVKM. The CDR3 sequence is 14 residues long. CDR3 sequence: CASSSGTARDTQYF. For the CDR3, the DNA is TGTGCCAGCAGTTCCGGGACTGCCCGAGATACGCAGTATTTT.

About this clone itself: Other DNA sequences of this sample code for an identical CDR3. CDR3 region: CASSLTGTTGNTIYF. For the CDR3, the DNA is TGCGCCAGCAGCTTAACCGGGACGACGGGAAACACCATATATTTT. J is TRBJ1-3 and V is TRBV5-1; D is perhaps TRBD1 (5 bases). The CDR3 is 15 residues long. Germline-derived CDR1 and CDR2 are SGHRS and YFSETQ. V lost 2 bases to trimming and J lost 4 bases, with 13 bases between them.

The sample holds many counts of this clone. The CDR3 is CASSELPGAFF. The CDR3 nucleotides are TGTGCCAGCAGTGAACTCCCTGGGGCTTTCTTT. The chain carries TRBV6-1 and TRBJ1-1; D is ambiguous. This CDR3 has 11 amino acids. V was cut by 2 bases and J by 11 bases, with 9 bases left in between. Germline V gene lookup returns CDR1 MNHNS and CDR2 SASEGT.

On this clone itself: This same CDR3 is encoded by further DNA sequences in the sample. CDR3 sequence reads: CASSLGPPNTGELFF. CDR3 coding DNA: TGTGCCAGCAGCTTAGGCCCCCCGAACACCGGGGAGCTGTTTTTT. The V call is TRBV7-2, the J call TRBJ2-2, with no clear D. The CDR3 sequence is 15 residues long. CDR1 and CDR2 (germline): SGHTA, FQGNSA. V lost 1 base and J 0 bases, leaving 6 bases between the germline ends.

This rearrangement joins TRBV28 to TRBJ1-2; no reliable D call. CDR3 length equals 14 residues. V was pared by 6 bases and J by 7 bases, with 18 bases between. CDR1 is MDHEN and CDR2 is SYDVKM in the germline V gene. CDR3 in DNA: TGTGCCAGCAGCTGGGATCAAAGATTAGGTGGCTACACCTTC. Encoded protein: CASSWDQRLGGYTF.

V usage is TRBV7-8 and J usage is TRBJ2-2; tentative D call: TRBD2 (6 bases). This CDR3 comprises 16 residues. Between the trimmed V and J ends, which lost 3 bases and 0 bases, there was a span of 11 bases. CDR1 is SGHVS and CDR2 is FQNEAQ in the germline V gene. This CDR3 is CASSLVSSANTGELFF. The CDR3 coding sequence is TGTGCCAGCAGCTTGGTTTCTAGCGCGAACACCGGGGAGCTGTTTTTT. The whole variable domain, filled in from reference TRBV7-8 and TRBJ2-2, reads GAGVSQSPRYKVAKRGQDVALRCDPISGHVSLFWYQQALGQGPEFLTYFQNEAQLDKSGLPSDRFFAERPEGSVSTLKIQRTQQEDSAVYLCASSLVSSANTGELFFGEGSRLTVL.

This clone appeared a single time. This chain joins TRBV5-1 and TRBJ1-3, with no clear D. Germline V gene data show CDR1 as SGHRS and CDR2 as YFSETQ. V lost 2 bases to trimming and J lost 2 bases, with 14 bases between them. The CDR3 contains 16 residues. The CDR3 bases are TGCGCCAGCAGCTTACAGACTGTGGTCGCTGGAAACACCATATATTTT. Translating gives CASSLQTVVAGNTIYF.

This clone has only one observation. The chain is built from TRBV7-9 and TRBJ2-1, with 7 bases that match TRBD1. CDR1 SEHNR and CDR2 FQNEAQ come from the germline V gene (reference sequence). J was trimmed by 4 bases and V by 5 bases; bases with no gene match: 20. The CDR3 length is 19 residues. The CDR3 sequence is CASSKLPTTGYRVYNEQFF. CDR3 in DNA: TGTGCCAGCAGCAAATTACCCACGACAGGGTACAGGGTGTACAATGAGCAGTTCTTC.

As DNA, the CDR3 is TGTGCCAGCAGCGTACAGGGTGGTAATGAAAAACTGTTTTTT. Translating gives CASSVQGGNEKLFF. This rearrangement joins TRBV9 to TRBJ1-4; D is perhaps TRBD1 (5 bases). The germline V gene encodes CDR1 SGDLS and CDR2 YYNGEE. The CDR3 runs 14 residues. V lost 1 base, J lost 4 bases, and 8 bases lay in between.

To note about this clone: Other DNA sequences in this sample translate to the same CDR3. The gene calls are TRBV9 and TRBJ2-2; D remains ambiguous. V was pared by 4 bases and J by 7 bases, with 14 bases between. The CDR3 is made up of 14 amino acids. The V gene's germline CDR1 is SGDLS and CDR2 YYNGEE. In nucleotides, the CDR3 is TGTGCCAGCAGCCCCGTTACGGTAGGCGGGGAGCTGTTTTTT. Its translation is CASSPVTVGGELFF.

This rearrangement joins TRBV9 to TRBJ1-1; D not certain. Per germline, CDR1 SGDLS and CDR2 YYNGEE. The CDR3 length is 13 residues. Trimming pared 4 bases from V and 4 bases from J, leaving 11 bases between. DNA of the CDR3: TGTGCCAGCAGCCCCCGTAGTGTCACTGAAGCTTTCTTT. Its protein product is CASSPRSVTEAFF.